Below are 8 T cell receptor beta chains sequenced from a single sample in a study of blood T cell repertoires in COVID-19. Libraries were prepared by immunoSEQ multiplex PCR; TCRdb keeps only in-frame clonotypes and omits some of them. The sample records hundreds of thousands of clones, around nine tenths being singletons. Specimen: PBMCs or T cells enriched from blood (not recorded which). Receptors originate from a woman between 50 and 59 years old who had recovered from COVID-19.

This clone was recorded a few times. The J gene is TRBJ2-7, the V gene TRBV4-2; TRBD1 matches 12 bases. The trim removed 0 bases at V and 12 bases at J, leaving 9 bases unmatched. Germline-derived CDR1 and CDR2 are LGHNA and YNFKEQ. The CDR3 consists of 15 residues. This CDR3 is CASSQEGDRGPRRYF. The DNA of the CDR3 is TGTGCCAGCAGCCAAGAAGGGGACAGGGGGCCTAGGCGGTACTTC.

The chain carries TRBV28 and TRBJ1-1; 7 bases are shared with TRBD1. Per germline, CDR1 MDHEN and CDR2 SYDVKM. Trimming removed 2 bases from V and 5 bases from J; junction bases left unmatched: 2. This CDR3 spans 13 amino acids. In DNA, the CDR3 is TGTGCCAGCAGTTTAAGGGGGCTAACTGAAGCTTTCTTT. Its translation: CASSLRGLTEAFF.

The chain is built from TRBV2 and TRBJ1-3; TRBD1 aligns across 11 bases. The CDR3 runs to 14 residues. Germline loops: CDR1 SNHLY, CDR2 FYNNEI. CDR3 in DNA: TGTGCGGACAGGGGGCCTCTCTCTGGAAACACCATATATTTT. Amino acids: CADRGPLSGNTIYF.

The chain combines TRBV19 with TRBJ1-6; D is undetermined. Germline lookup yields CDR1 LNHDA and CDR2 SQIVND (reference sequence). V dropped 4 bases and J dropped 6 bases, with 16 bases sitting between them. The CDR3 runs to 16 residues. The CDR3 is CASSRVVEMGNSPLHF. In DNA, the CDR3 is TGTGCCAGTAGTAGAGTGGTGGAGATGGGTAATTCACCCCTCCACTTT.

The chain recombines TRBV27 with TRBJ1-5; TRBD1 might be the D (5 bases). V lost 4 bases to trimming and J lost 6 bases, with 13 bases between them. There are 14 residues in the CDR3. Germline assignment: CDR1 MNHEY and CDR2 SMNVEV (reference sequence). The DNA for the CDR3 is TGTGCCAGCAGTTGGAGGGGTGGTGCTCAGCCCCAGCATTTT. It codes for CASSWRGGAQPQHF.

The chain joins TRBV2 to TRBJ2-7; a weak D match, TRBD2 (6 bases). CDR1 and CDR2 from the germline V gene are SNHLY and FYNNEI. The CDR3 runs 15 residues. Trimming took 2 bases from V and 5 from J, leaving 16 bases between them. The CDR3 loop is CASSERETRPNEQYF. The CDR3 DNA reads as TGTGCCAGCAGTGAACGAGAGACTAGGCCCAACGAGCAGTACTTC.

The rearrangement joins TRBV18 to TRBJ1-4, with a weak D call TRBD1 (5 bases). The CDR3 contains 13 residues. Trimming removed 4 bases at V and 8 bases at J, with 11 bases between. The germline V gene encodes CDR1 KGHSH and CDR2 LQKENI. CDR3 amino acids: CASSQGLSEKLFF. CDR3 nucleotides: TGTGCCAGCTCACAGGGGCTATCCGAAAAACTGTTTTTT.

This chain links TRBV4-3 with TRBJ2-7; 7 bases match TRBD2. Losses at the gene ends were 0 bases for V and 2 bases for J; bases not matched to a gene: 4. From germline, CDR1 is LGHNA and CDR2 YSLEER. This CDR3 has 15 amino acids. The CDR3 bases are TGCGCCAGCAGCCAAGACCCCAGCGGGGCCTACGAGCAGTACTTC. Amino acids: CASSQDPSGAYEQYF.